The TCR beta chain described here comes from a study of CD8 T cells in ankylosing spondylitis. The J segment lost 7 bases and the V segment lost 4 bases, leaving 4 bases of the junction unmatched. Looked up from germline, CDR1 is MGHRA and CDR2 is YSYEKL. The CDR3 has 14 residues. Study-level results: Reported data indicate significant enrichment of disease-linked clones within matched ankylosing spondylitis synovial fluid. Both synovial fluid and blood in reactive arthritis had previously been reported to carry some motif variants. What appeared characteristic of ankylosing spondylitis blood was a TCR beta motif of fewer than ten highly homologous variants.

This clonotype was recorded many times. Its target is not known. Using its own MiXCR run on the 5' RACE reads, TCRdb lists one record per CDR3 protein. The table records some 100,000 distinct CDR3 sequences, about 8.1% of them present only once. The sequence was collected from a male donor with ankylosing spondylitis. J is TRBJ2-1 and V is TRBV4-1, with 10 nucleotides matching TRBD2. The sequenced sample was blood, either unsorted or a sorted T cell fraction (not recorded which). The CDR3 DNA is TGCGCCAGCAGCCCTAGCGGGAGCTCAAATGAGCAGTTCTTC. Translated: CASSPSGSSNEQFF.